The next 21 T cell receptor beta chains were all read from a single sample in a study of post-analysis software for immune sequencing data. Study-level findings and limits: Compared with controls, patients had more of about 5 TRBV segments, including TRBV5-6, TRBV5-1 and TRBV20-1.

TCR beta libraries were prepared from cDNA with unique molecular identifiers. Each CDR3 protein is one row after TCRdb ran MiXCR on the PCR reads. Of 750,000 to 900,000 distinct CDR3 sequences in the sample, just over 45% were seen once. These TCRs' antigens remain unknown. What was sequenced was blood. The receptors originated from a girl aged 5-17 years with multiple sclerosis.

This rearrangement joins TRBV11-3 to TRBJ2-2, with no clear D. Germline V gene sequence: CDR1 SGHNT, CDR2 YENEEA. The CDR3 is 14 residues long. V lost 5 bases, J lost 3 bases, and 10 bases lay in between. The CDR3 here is CASSADGYTGELFF. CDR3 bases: TGTGCCAGCAGCGCGGACGGATACACCGGGGAGCTGTTTTTT. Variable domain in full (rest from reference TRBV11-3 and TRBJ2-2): EAGVVQSPRYKIIEKKQPVAFWCNPISGHNTLYWYLQNLGQGPELLIRYENEEAVDDSQLPKDRFSAERLKGVDSTLKIQPAELGDSAVYLCASSADGYTGELFFGEGSRLTVL.

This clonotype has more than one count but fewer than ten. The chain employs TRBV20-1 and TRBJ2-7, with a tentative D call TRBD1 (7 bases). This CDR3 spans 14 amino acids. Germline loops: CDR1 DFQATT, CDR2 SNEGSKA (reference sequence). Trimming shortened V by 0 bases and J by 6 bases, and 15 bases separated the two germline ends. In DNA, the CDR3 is TGCAGTGCTAGAGATGCCCGACAGGGAGGCGAGCAGTACTTC. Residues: CSARDARQGGEQYF.

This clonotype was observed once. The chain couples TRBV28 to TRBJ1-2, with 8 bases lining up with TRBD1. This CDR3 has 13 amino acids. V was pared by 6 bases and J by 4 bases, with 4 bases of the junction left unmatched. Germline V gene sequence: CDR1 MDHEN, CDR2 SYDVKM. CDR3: CASSLTGVYGYTF. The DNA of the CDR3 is TGTGCCAGCAGCCTGACAGGGGTCTATGGCTACACCTTC.

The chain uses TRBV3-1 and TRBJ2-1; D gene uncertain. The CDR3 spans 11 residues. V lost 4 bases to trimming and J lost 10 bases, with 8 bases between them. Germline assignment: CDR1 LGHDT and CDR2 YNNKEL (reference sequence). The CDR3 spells CASSRNGEQFF. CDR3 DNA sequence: TGTGCCAGCAGCCGAAATGGCGAGCAGTTCTTC.

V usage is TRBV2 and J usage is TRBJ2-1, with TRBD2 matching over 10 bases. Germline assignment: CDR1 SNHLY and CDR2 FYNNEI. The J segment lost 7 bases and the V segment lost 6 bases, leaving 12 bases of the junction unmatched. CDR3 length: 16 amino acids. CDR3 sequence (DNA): TGTGCCAGCAGAGCAATACTAGCGGGACTGAGGAATGAGCAGTTCTTC. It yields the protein CASRAILAGLRNEQFF.

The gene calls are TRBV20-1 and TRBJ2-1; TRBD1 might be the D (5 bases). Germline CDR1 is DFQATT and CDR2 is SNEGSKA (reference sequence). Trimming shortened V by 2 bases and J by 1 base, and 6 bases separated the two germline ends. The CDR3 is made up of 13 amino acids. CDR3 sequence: CSARTGSYNEQFF. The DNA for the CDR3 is TGCAGTGCTAGAACAGGTTCCTACAATGAGCAGTTCTTC.

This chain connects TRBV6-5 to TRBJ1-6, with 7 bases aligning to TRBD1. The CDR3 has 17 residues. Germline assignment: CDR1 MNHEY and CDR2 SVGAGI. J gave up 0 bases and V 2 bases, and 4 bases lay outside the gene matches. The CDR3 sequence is CASSYTTGSSYNSPLHF. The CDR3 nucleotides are TGTGCCAGCAGTTACACGACAGGGAGCTCCTATAATTCACCCCTCCACTTT.

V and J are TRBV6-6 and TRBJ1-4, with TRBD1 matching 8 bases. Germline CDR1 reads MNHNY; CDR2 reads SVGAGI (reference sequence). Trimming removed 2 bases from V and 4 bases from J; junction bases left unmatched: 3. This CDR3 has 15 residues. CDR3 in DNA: TGTGCCAGCAGTTACAGGACAGGGTTTAATGAAAAACTGTTTTTT. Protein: CASSYRTGFNEKLFF.

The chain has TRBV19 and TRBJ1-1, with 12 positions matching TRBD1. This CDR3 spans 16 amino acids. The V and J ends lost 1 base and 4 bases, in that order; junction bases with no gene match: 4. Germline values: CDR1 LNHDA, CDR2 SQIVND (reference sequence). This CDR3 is CASSIGRDRGPTEAFF. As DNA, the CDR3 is TGTGCCAGTAGTATAGGGCGGGACAGGGGGCCCACTGAAGCTTTCTTT.

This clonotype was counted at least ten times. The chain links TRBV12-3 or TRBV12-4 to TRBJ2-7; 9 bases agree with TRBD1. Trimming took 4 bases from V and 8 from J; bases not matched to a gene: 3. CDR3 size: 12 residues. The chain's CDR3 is CASSSQGAQQYF. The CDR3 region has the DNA TGTGCCAGCAGTTCACAGGGGGCTCAGCAGTACTTC.

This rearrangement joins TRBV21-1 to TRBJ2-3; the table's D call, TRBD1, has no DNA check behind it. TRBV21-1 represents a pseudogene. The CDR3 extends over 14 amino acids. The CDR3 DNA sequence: TGTGCCAGCAGCAAAGGGACAGGGACAGATACGCAGTATTTT. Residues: CASSKGTGTDTQYF.

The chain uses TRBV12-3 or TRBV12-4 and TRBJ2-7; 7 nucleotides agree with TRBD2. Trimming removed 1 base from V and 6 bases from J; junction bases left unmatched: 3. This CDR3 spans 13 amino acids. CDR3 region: CASSLGLAAEQYF. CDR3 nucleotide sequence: TGTGCCAGCAGTTTAGGACTAGCTGCCGAGCAGTACTTC.

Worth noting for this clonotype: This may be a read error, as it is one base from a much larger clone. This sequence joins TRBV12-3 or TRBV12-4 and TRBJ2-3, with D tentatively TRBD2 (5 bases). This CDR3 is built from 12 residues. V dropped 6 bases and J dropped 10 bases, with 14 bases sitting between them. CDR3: CASSLRASAQYF. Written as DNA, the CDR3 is TGTGCCAGCAGCCTGAGGGCTAGTGCGCAGTATTTT.

This CDR3 is CASSPSEGWTEAFF. The CDR3 DNA reads as TGTGCCAGCAGTCCCTCGGAGGGGTGGACTGAAGCTTTCTTT. The chain has TRBV12-3 or TRBV12-4 and TRBJ1-1; tentative D call: TRBD1 (5 bases). CDR3 size: 14 residues. Trimming left V 5 bases short and J 5 bases short, with 15 bases between.

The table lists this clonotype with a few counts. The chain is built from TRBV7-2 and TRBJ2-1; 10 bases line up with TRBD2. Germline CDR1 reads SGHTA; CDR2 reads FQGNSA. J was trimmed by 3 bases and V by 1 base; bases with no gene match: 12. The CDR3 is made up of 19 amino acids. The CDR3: CASSLGVLRTSGRYNEQFF. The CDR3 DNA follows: TGTGCCAGCAGCTTAGGAGTATTAAGGACTAGCGGACGCTACAATGAGCAGTTCTTC.

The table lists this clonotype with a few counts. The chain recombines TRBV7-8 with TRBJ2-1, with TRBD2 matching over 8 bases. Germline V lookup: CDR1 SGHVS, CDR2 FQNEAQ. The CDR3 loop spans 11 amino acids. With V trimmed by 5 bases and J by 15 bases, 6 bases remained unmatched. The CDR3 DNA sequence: TGTGCCAGCAGCCCCGGGACTAGTGGGTTCTTC. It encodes CASSPGTSGFF.

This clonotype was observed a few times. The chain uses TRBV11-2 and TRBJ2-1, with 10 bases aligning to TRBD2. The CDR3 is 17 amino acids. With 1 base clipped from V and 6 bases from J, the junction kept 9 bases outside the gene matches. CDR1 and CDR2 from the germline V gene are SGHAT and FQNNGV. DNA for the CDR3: TGTGCCAGCAGCTTAGGCCTACTAGCGGGGAGGGGCAATGAGCAGTTCTTC. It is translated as CASSLGLLAGRGNEQFF. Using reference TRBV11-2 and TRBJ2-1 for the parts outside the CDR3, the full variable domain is EAGVAQSPRYKIIEKRQSVAFWCNPISGHATLYWYQQILGQGPKLLIQFQNNGVVDDSQLPKDRFSAERLKGVDSTLKIQPAKLEDSAVYLCASSLGLLAGRGNEQFFGPGTRLTVL.

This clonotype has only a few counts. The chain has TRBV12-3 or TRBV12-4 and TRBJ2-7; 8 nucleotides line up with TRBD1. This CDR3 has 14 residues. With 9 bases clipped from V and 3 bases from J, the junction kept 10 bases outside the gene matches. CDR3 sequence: CASSAPGGYYEQYF. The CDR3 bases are TGTGCCAGTAGCGCGCCAGGGGGCTACTACGAGCAGTACTTC.

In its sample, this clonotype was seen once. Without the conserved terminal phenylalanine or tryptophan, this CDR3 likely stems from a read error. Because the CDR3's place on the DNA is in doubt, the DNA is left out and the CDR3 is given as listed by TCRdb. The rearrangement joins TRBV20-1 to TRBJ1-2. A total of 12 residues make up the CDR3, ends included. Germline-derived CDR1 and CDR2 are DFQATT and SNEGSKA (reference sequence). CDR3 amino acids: CSATATNYGYTC.

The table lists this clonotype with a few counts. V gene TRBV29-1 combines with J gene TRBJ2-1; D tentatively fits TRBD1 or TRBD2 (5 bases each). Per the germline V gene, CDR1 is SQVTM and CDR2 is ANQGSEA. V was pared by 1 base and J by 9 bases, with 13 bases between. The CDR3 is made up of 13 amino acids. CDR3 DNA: TGCAGCGTTGAAGCCCGGGGCTTCGGTGAGCAGTTCTTC. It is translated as CSVEARGFGEQFF.

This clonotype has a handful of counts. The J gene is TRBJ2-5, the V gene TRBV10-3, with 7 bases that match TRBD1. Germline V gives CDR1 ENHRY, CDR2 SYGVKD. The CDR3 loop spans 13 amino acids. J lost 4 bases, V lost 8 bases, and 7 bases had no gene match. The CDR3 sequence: CAIGPRQGETQYF. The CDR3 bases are TGTGCCATCGGCCCGCGACAGGGAGAGACCCAGTACTTC.